Listed below are T cell receptor beta chains from one sample, sequenced in a study of T cell repertoires in breast cancer. TCRdb processed the emulsion pairing reads anew with MiXCR; each CDR3 protein has one entry. The repertoire includes about 4,000 distinct CDR3 sequences, roughly a third of them detected once, and roughly 35% sits in the top ten. Sequences were obtained from CD8+ T cells. These receptor sequences come from a pool of human donors with breast cancer or a healthy control (not recorded which). The CDR3 runs from the conserved cysteine through the conserved F or W. The order of the fields is D gene, J gene, clone size, V gene, CDR3 protein, CDR3 DNA. D genes are given only for firm matches. Rows may omit the clone size; those that give it use once, few, many or a size class.

d_call: NA; j_call: TRBJ1-1; clone_size: many; v_call: TRBV6-2/TRBV6-3; cdr3_aa: CASSYSVHNTEAFF; cdr3_nt: TGTGCCAGCAGTTACTCTGTTCATAACACTGAAGCTTTCTTT
d_call: NA; j_call: TRBJ1-2; clone_size: NA; v_call: TRBV5-6; cdr3_aa: CASSFSSGDYGYTF; cdr3_nt: TGTGCCAGCAGCTTCAGTTCCGGGGACTATGGCTACACCTTC
d_call: TRBD1; j_call: TRBJ1-5; clone_size: few; v_call: TRBV7-2; cdr3_aa: CASSDRGGQPQHF; cdr3_nt: TGTGCCAGCAGCGACAGGGGTGGCCAGCCCCAGCATTTT
d_call: NA; j_call: TRBJ1-5; clone_size: few; v_call: TRBV28; cdr3_aa: CASSRDPNQPQHF; cdr3_nt: TGTGCCAGTTCTCGGGACCCCAATCAGCCCCAGCATTTT
d_call: NA; j_call: TRBJ1-1; clone_size: many; v_call: TRBV29-1; cdr3_aa: CSVEVGGNTEAFF; cdr3_nt: TGCAGCGTTGAAGTGGGGGGGAACACTGAAGCTTTCTTT
d_call: NA; j_call: TRBJ2-7; clone_size: many; v_call: TRBV6-2/TRBV6-3; cdr3_aa: CASSYEYEQYF; cdr3_nt: TGTGCCAGCAGTTACGAATACGAGCAGTACTTC
d_call: NA; j_call: TRBJ1-1; clone_size: NA; v_call: TRBV27; cdr3_aa: CASSTRWEGTEAFF; cdr3_nt: TGTGCCAGCAGTACTCGCTGGGAAGGCACTGAAGCTTTCTTT
d_call: NA; j_call: TRBJ1-1; clone_size: once; v_call: TRBV2; cdr3_aa: CATQPQGMNTEAFF; cdr3_nt: TGTGCCACCCAACCCCAGGGGATGAACACTGAAGCTTTCTTT
d_call: NA; j_call: TRBJ2-2; clone_size: many; v_call: TRBV7-6; cdr3_aa: CASTFAGTDTGELFF; cdr3_nt: TGTGCCAGCACATTCGCGGGGACGGACACCGGGGAGCTGTTTTTT
d_call: NA; j_call: TRBJ2-2; clone_size: few; v_call: TRBV27; cdr3_aa: CASSLAGATGELFF; cdr3_nt: TGTGCCAGCAGTTTAGCAGGGGCTACCGGGGAGCTGTTTTTT
d_call: TRBD2; j_call: TRBJ2-3; clone_size: many; v_call: TRBV3-1; cdr3_aa: CASSATSGGFRTDTQYF; cdr3_nt: TGTGCCAGCAGCGCGACTAGCGGGGGTTTTCGCACAGATACGCAGTATTTT
d_call: NA; j_call: TRBJ1-1; clone_size: NA; v_call: TRBV29-1; cdr3_aa: CSVEGVANTEAFF; cdr3_nt: TGCAGCGTTGAAGGGGTCGCGAACACTGAAGCTTTCTTT
d_call: NA; j_call: TRBJ1-6; clone_size: many; v_call: TRBV6-1; cdr3_aa: CASNAGATYNSPLHF; cdr3_nt: TGTGCCAGCAATGCGGGGGCAACCTATAATTCACCCCTCCACTTT
d_call: NA; j_call: TRBJ1-1; clone_size: few; v_call: TRBV27; cdr3_aa: CASSLNDEGPLAFF; cdr3_nt: TGTGCCAGCAGTTTAAATGATGAAGGACCCCTAGCTTTCTTT
d_call: TRBD1; j_call: TRBJ2-4; clone_size: NA; v_call: TRBV28; cdr3_aa: CASSRDRDPTWGTKNIQYF; cdr3_nt: TGTGCCAGCAGCCGGGACAGGGACCCGACCTGGGGTACGAAAAACATTCAGTACTTC
d_call: NA; j_call: TRBJ2-7; clone_size: hyperexpanded; v_call: TRBV19; cdr3_aa: CASSMEEGYEQYF; cdr3_nt: TGTGCCAGTAGTATGGAGGAGGGCTACGAGCAGTACTTC
d_call: NA; j_call: TRBJ1-1; clone_size: once; v_call: TRBV19; cdr3_aa: CASSTSGQQRGAFF; cdr3_nt: TGTGCCAGTAGTACCTCCGGACAACAACGGGGGGCTTTCTTT
d_call: NA; j_call: TRBJ1-2; clone_size: NA; v_call: TRBV5-6; cdr3_aa: CASSLKPGHDYTF; cdr3_nt: TGTGCCAGCAGCTTGAAACCAGGGCATGACTACACCTTC
d_call: TRBD1; j_call: TRBJ2-4; clone_size: NA; v_call: TRBV20-1; cdr3_aa: CSAGGTGGNIQYF; cdr3_nt: TGCAGTGCTGGTGGGACAGGGGGGAACATTCAGTACTTC
d_call: TRBD1; j_call: TRBJ2-7; clone_size: medium-sized; v_call: TRBV20-1; cdr3_aa: CSSSGTGVSYEQYF; cdr3_nt: TGCAGCTCTTCCGGGACAGGGGTTTCCTACGAGCAGTACTTC
d_call: TRBD1; j_call: TRBJ2-1; clone_size: large; v_call: TRBV2; cdr3_aa: CASSAHDRGDNEQFF; cdr3_nt: TGTGCCAGCAGTGCACACGACAGGGGGGACAATGAGCAGTTCTTC
d_call: NA; j_call: TRBJ2-5; clone_size: NA; v_call: TRBV28; cdr3_aa: CASSGKTQYF; cdr3_nt: TGTGCCAGCAGTGGGAAGACCCAGTACTTC
d_call: NA; j_call: TRBJ1-2; clone_size: NA; v_call: TRBV28; cdr3_aa: CASISGDRGYTF; cdr3_nt: TGTGCCAGCATTTCAGGAGACCGTGGCTACACCTTC
d_call: NA; j_call: TRBJ1-6; clone_size: many; v_call: TRBV20-1; cdr3_aa: CSAQARGTNSPLHF; cdr3_nt: TGCAGTGCTCAGGCGAGGGGTACTAATTCACCCCTCCACTTT
d_call: NA; j_call: TRBJ1-1; clone_size: large; v_call: TRBV3-1; cdr3_aa: CASSQDKSRAFF; cdr3_nt: TGTGCCAGCAGCCAAGATAAGTCCCGAGCTTTCTTT
d_call: TRBD1; j_call: TRBJ1-4; clone_size: few; v_call: TRBV7-9; cdr3_aa: CASSFLGTGEGKLFF; cdr3_nt: TGTGCCAGCAGCTTCTTAGGGACAGGGGAAGGAAAACTGTTTTTT
d_call: TRBD2; j_call: TRBJ2-3; clone_size: medium-sized; v_call: TRBV2; cdr3_aa: CASSPTGGASQTQYF; cdr3_nt: TGTGCCAGCAGCCCCACGGGGGGGGCTTCGCAAACGCAGTATTTT
d_call: TRBD1; j_call: TRBJ1-2; clone_size: NA; v_call: TRBV18; cdr3_aa: CASSPPSIGGQAGYTF; cdr3_nt: TGTGCCAGCTCACCACCTTCTATAGGGGGCCAGGCTGGCTACACCTTC
d_call: NA; j_call: TRBJ1-5; clone_size: NA; v_call: TRBV20-1; cdr3_aa: CSASRSSNQPQHF; cdr3_nt: TGCAGTGCTAGTAGGTCTAGCAATCAGCCCCAGCATTTT
d_call: TRBD1; j_call: TRBJ1-1; clone_size: NA; v_call: TRBV29-1; cdr3_aa: CSVVGTGGQHKTEAFF; cdr3_nt: TGCAGCGTTGTAGGGACAGGGGGCCAACATAAAACTGAAGCTTTCTTT
d_call: NA; j_call: TRBJ1-2; clone_size: NA; v_call: TRBV3-1; cdr3_aa: CASSPPNRNYNYTF; cdr3_nt: TGTGCCAGCAGCCCCCCCAACAGGAACTATAACTACACCTTC
d_call: NA; j_call: TRBJ2-4; clone_size: few; v_call: TRBV29-1; cdr3_aa: CSATFPSIQYF; cdr3_nt: TGCAGCGCCACATTCCCGTCCATTCAGTACTTC
d_call: NA; j_call: TRBJ1-5; clone_size: NA; v_call: TRBV19; cdr3_aa: CASSIKKDQPQHF; cdr3_nt: TGTGCCAGTAGTATAAAGAAGGATCAGCCCCAGCATTTT
d_call: NA; j_call: TRBJ2-2; clone_size: few; v_call: TRBV20-1; cdr3_aa: CSARGLFTGELFF; cdr3_nt: TGCAGTGCTAGAGGGCTGTTCACCGGGGAGCTGTTTTTT
d_call: NA; j_call: TRBJ2-5; clone_size: once; v_call: TRBV14; cdr3_aa: CASSELESGTQYF; cdr3_nt: TGTGCCAGCAGCGAGCTGGAATCGGGGACCCAGTACTTC
d_call: NA; j_call: TRBJ2-2; clone_size: medium-sized; v_call: TRBV5-4; cdr3_aa: CASSLSRGQTGELFF; cdr3_nt: TGTGCCAGCAGCTTGTCACGGGGACAAACCGGGGAGCTGTTTTTT
d_call: NA; j_call: TRBJ2-1; clone_size: NA; v_call: TRBV11-2; cdr3_aa: CASSLVLGQSNEQFF; cdr3_nt: TGTGCCAGCAGCTTAGTATTAGGGCAGTCCAATGAGCAGTTCTTC
d_call: TRBD2; j_call: TRBJ2-1; clone_size: NA; v_call: TRBV4-3; cdr3_aa: CASSEPGLAVYNEQFF; cdr3_nt: TGCGCCAGCAGCGAACCGGGACTAGCGGTCTACAATGAGCAGTTCTTC
d_call: TRBD1; j_call: TRBJ1-2; clone_size: NA; v_call: TRBV28; cdr3_aa: CASSWDSQGYTF; cdr3_nt: TGTGCCAGCAGTTGGGACAGTCAGGGCTACACCTTC
d_call: NA; j_call: TRBJ2-5; clone_size: NA; v_call: TRBV15; cdr3_aa: CATSSPRGGGIQETQYF; cdr3_nt: TGTGCCACCAGCAGCCCCCGGGGAGGGGGGATCCAAGAGACCCAGTACTTC
d_call: NA; j_call: TRBJ1-1; clone_size: many; v_call: TRBV10-3; cdr3_aa: CAITLSGMNTEAFF; cdr3_nt: TGTGCCATCACCCTAAGCGGGATGAACACTGAAGCTTTCTTT
d_call: NA; j_call: TRBJ2-6; clone_size: NA; v_call: TRBV15; cdr3_aa: CATSRGDVSGANVLTF; cdr3_nt: TGTGCCACCAGCAGGGGGGACGTCTCTGGGGCCAACGTCCTGACTTTC
d_call: NA; j_call: TRBJ2-1; clone_size: NA; v_call: TRBV20-1; cdr3_aa: CSASSLAFRTRQNNEQFF; cdr3_nt: TGCAGTGCTAGCAGCTTGGCCTTTCGGACAAGGCAAAACAATGAGCAGTTCTTC
d_call: TRBD2; j_call: TRBJ2-3; clone_size: many; v_call: TRBV6-1; cdr3_aa: CASSYPRRPSTGGPHDTQYF; cdr3_nt: TGTGCCAGTAGTTACCCACGCAGACCGTCAACGGGAGGGCCCCATGATACGCAGTATTTT
d_call: NA; j_call: TRBJ1-3; clone_size: NA; v_call: TRBV29-1; cdr3_aa: CSVEEFTGNTIYF; cdr3_nt: TGCAGCGTTGAGGAGTTCACTGGAAACACCATATATTTT
d_call: TRBD2; j_call: TRBJ2-1; clone_size: NA; v_call: TRBV6-5; cdr3_aa: CASSYGGGGGGEQFF; cdr3_nt: TGTGCCAGCAGTTACGGCGGGGGGGGGGGTGGAGAGCAGTTCTTC
d_call: TRBD2; j_call: TRBJ2-2; clone_size: NA; v_call: TRBV27; cdr3_aa: CASAPAGGFTGELFF; cdr3_nt: TGTGCCAGCGCCCCAGCGGGGGGTTTCACCGGGGAGCTGTTTTTT
d_call: TRBD2; j_call: TRBJ2-1; clone_size: many; v_call: TRBV5-4; cdr3_aa: CASSPGLAGRNEQFF; cdr3_nt: TGTGCCAGCAGCCCGGGACTAGCGGGTAGGAATGAGCAGTTCTTC
d_call: NA; j_call: TRBJ1-2; clone_size: many; v_call: TRBV20-1; cdr3_aa: CSARDSVRANGYTF; cdr3_nt: TGCAGTGCTAGAGACAGTGTCAGGGCAAACGGCTACACCTTC
d_call: NA; j_call: TRBJ2-1; clone_size: NA; v_call: TRBV29-1; cdr3_aa: CSVLQVDEQFF; cdr3_nt: TGCAGCGTCCTCCAGGTCGATGAGCAGTTCTTC
d_call: NA; j_call: TRBJ1-2; clone_size: NA; v_call: TRBV7-2; cdr3_aa: CASSPKAFDTHGYTF; cdr3_nt: TGTGCCAGCAGCCCCAAAGCCTTCGACACTCATGGCTACACCTTC
d_call: NA; j_call: TRBJ2-7; clone_size: medium-sized; v_call: TRBV19; cdr3_aa: CASSSPGIYEQYF; cdr3_nt: TGTGCCAGTAGTTCGCCTGGGATCTACGAGCAGTACTTC
d_call: TRBD1; j_call: TRBJ1-1; clone_size: NA; v_call: TRBV20-1; cdr3_aa: CSARARQGMTFF; cdr3_nt: TGCAGTGCTAGAGCAAGACAGGGAATGACTTTCTTT
d_call: NA; j_call: TRBJ1-5; clone_size: NA; v_call: TRBV2; cdr3_aa: CASSLGQNQPQHF; cdr3_nt: TGTGCCAGCAGTCTGGGGCAGAATCAGCCCCAGCATTTT
d_call: NA; j_call: TRBJ1-2; clone_size: NA; v_call: TRBV19; cdr3_aa: CASSPGRFRGGYTF; cdr3_nt: TGTGCCAGTAGTCCCGGACGTTTCAGGGGAGGCTACACCTTC